This paragraph covers one TCR beta chain sequence. The germline V gene has CDR1 MDHEN and CDR2 SYDVKM. The CDR3 has 15 amino acids. The ends lost 7 bases at V and 6 bases at J; junction bases unmatched: 12. This record comes from a study of blood T cell repertoires in COVID-19. The method was immunoSEQ multiplex PCR; TCRdb's version includes in-frame clones alone and lacks a portion of them. Found here are approximately 94,000 clones, 84% of them singletons; the top ten hold 25%. The origin of this receptor is a man aged 55 to 70 with acute or convalescent COVID-19. The chain recombines TRBV28 with TRBJ2-3, with 8 bases aligning to TRBD1. The sequenced sample was peripheral blood. The chain's CDR3 is CASTARDRWADTQYF. The CDR3 coding sequence is TGTGCCAGCACCGCCCGGGACAGGTGGGCGGATACGCAGTATTTT.